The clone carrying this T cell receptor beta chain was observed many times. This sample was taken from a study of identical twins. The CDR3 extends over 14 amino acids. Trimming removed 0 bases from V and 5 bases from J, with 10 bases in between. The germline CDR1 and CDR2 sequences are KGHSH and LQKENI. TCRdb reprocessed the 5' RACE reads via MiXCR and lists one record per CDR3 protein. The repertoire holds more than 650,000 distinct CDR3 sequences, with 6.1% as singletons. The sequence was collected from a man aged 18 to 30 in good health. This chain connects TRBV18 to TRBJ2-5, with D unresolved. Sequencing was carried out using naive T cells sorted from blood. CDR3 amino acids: CASSPPENGETQYF. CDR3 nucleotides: TGTGCCAGCTCACCACCTGAGAATGGGGAGACCCAGTACTTC.